One sample yielded the 18 T cell receptor beta chains listed below, sequenced in a study of beta chain features in type 1 diabetes. Sequencing targeted expressed TCRB transcripts, as all isolated RNA had been reverse transcribed. The repertoire was sequenced with immunoSEQ multiplex PCR; TCRdb's copy has only in-frame clones and lacks some. The sample holds about 250,000 clones; 13% to 15% are singletons and the top ten take about 0.026%. The sample taken for sequencing was naive CD4+ T cells from blood. Source of these receptors: a woman aged 40 to 50 in good health.

This chain uses TRBV5-4 with TRBJ2-1; D unclear. The V and J ends lost 2 bases and 0 bases respectively, with 9 bases between them. The V gene's germline CDR1 is SGHNT and CDR2 YYREEE (reference sequence). The CDR3 runs 15 residues. The CDR3: CASSLSADSYNEQFF. The CDR3 nucleotides read TGTGCCAGCAGCTTATCTGCGGACTCCTACAATGAGCAGTTCTTC.

The genes are TRBV28 and TRBJ2-7, with D uncertain. Germline values: CDR1 MDHEN, CDR2 SYDVKM. V shed 7 bases and J shed 0 bases, with 13 bases lying between them. The CDR3 spans 14 residues. CDR3 in amino acids: CASNNQVTSYEQYF. CDR3 sequence (DNA): TGTGCCAGCAATAATCAGGTAACCTCCTACGAGCAGTACTTC.

This clone was observed a handful of times. This chain uses TRBV5-1 with TRBJ2-1, with 13 bases lining up with TRBD2. CDR1 SGHRS and CDR2 YFSETQ come from the germline V gene. Trimming removed 3 bases from V and 8 bases from J; junction bases left unmatched: 17. The CDR3 covers 19 residues. The CDR3 DNA is TGCGCCAGCAGCTCCGGACTAGCGGGGGCCGGCCCCACATTTTATGAGCAGTTCTTC. This sequence encodes CASSSGLAGAGPTFYEQFF.

The genes are TRBV7-9 and TRBJ1-4; D is undetermined. The V gene's germline CDR1 is SEHNR and CDR2 FQNEAQ (reference sequence). The V gene lost 5 bases and the J gene lost 5 bases, with 15 bases spanning the gap. The CDR3 loop spans 15 amino acids. CDR3 protein: CASSHQTRGNEKLFF. As DNA, the CDR3 is TGTGCCAGCAGCCATCAGACCCGAGGGAATGAAAAACTGTTTTTT.

The gene calls are TRBV5-4 and TRBJ1-2, with TRBD1 as a possible D gene (5 bases). Between the trimmed V and J ends, which lost 1 base and 4 bases, there was a span of 8 bases. CDR3 length: 13 residues. Germline V lookup: CDR1 SGHNT, CDR2 YYREEE (reference sequence). The CDR3 DNA is TGTGCCAGCAGCTTGCCAGGGCTCTATGGCTACACCTTC. Translating it yields CASSLPGLYGYTF.

V and J are TRBV4-1 and TRBJ2-1, with 9 bases identical to TRBD1. V was pared by 0 bases and J by 8 bases, with 8 bases of the junction left unmatched. In germline, CDR1 is MGHRA, CDR2 YSYEKL. This CDR3 has 16 residues. CDR3 coding DNA: TGCGCCAGCAGCCAAGAGGGGACAGGGTCTGCATATGAGCAGTTCTTC. Protein sequence: CASSQEGTGSAYEQFF.

This clone has only a few counts. The chain couples TRBV7-2 to TRBJ2-5; 12 nucleotides line up with TRBD2. CDR1 and CDR2 (germline): SGHTA, FQGNSA. This CDR3 comprises 16 residues. With 1 base clipped from V and 4 bases from J, the junction kept 4 bases outside the gene matches. The CDR3 nucleotides read TGTGCCAGCAGCTTAGTCCTAGCGGGGGGGCGAGAGACCCAGTACTTC. The encoded protein is CASSLVLAGGRETQYF.

V usage is TRBV21-1 and J usage is TRBJ2-7; the table's D call of TRBD2 was not tested on the DNA. TRBV21-1 is a documented pseudogene. The CDR3 is made up of 16 amino acids. The chain's CDR3 is CASSKWPSGGSYEQYF. CDR3 bases: TGTGCCAGCAGCAAATGGCCTAGCGGGGGGTCCTACGAGCAGTACTTC.

A remark on this clone: The junction departs from the called germline gene at one end, perhaps through a read error. The gene calls are TRBV9 and TRBJ2-5, with 10 positions matching TRBD2. The CDR3 is made up of 13 amino acids. Germline values: CDR1 SGDLS, CDR2 YYNGEE. CDR3 DNA sequence: TGTGCGAGCAGCGCCAGACTAGCGGGGACCCAGTACTTC. It encodes CASSARLAGTQYF.

This sequence joins TRBV7-2 and TRBJ1-1; TRBD1 is a possible D gene (5 bases). Trimming removed 5 bases at V and 1 base at J, with 20 bases between. Germline values: CDR1 SGHTA, CDR2 FQGNSA. This CDR3 spans 17 amino acids. CDR3 in DNA: TGTGCCAGCAGCGGTCCCAGGGCAAGGCAGAGGAACACTGAAGCTTTCTTT. This translates into CASSGPRARQRNTEAFF.

This clone was observed a handful of times. This chain connects TRBV6-5 to TRBJ2-7; D gene unclear. Germline V CDR1 and CDR2: MNHEY, SVGAGI. V lost 7 bases, J lost 1 base, and 11 bases lay in between. The CDR3 covers 13 residues. This chain's CDR3 is CASTRSPSYEQYF. Written as DNA, the CDR3 is TGTGCCAGCACCAGGTCCCCTTCCTACGAGCAGTACTTC.

This clone was detected a few times. The chain couples TRBV7-2 to TRBJ2-3; a possible D gene is TRBD1 (6 bases). The germline gives CDR1 SGHTA, CDR2 FQGNSA. The ends were cut back, 5 bases at V and 0 bases at J, with 12 bases in the middle. The CDR3 is made up of 15 amino acids. CDR3 region: CASSPPGHSTDTQYF. The CDR3, as DNA: TGTGCCAGCAGCCCGCCGGGACACAGCACAGATACGCAGTATTTT.

This clone was detected ten times or more. The CDR3 DNA reads TGCAGTGCCCCGGGATACACCTTC. It is translated as CSAPGYTF. This chain connects TRBV20-1 to TRBJ1-2; D unclear. This CDR3 is built from 8 residues. Germline CDR1 reads DFQATT; CDR2 reads SNEGSKA (reference sequence). Trimming pared 6 bases from V and 11 bases from J, leaving 7 bases between.

CDR3 protein: CASSVDTGLNYGYTF. The CDR3 DNA sequence: TGTGCCAGCAGCGTAGACACAGGCCTAAACTATGGCTACACCTTC. The chain uses TRBV9 and TRBJ1-2, with D possibly being TRBD1 (5 bases). CDR1 SGDLS and CDR2 YYNGEE come from the germline V gene. The CDR3 runs to 15 residues. V was cut by 0 bases and J by 2 bases, with 11 bases left in between.

This chain links TRBV6-5 with TRBJ2-2, with a tentative D call TRBD1 (6 bases). CDR3 length: 14 residues. Germline CDR1 reads MNHEY; CDR2 reads SVGAGI. The V gene lost 8 bases and the J gene lost 7 bases, with 17 bases spanning the gap. Here the CDR3 reads CASLGAKGIGELFF. The DNA of the CDR3 is TGTGCCAGCTTGGGGGCGAAGGGCATCGGGGAGCTGTTTTTT.

This clone was seen more than once but under ten times. The V and J genes are TRBV6-5 and TRBJ1-2; TRBD1 matches 9 bases. This CDR3 is 13 amino acids long. Germline CDR1 reads MNHEY; CDR2 reads SVGAGI. V was clipped by 6 bases and J by 8 bases; unmatched bases: 7. The CDR3 reads CASRQTGGNGYTF. In nucleotides, the CDR3 is TGTGCCAGCAGACAAACAGGGGGCAACGGCTACACCTTC.

The gene calls are TRBV7-9 and TRBJ2-5; weak D call: TRBD2 (7 bases). Germline loops: CDR1 SEHNR, CDR2 FQNEAQ (reference sequence). The CDR3 covers 15 residues. V was shortened by 2 bases and J by 5 bases, with 15 bases between the two germline ends. The CDR3 spells CASSLTGGEWETQYF. The CDR3 DNA sequence: TGTGCCAGCAGCTTAACGGGGGGCGAATGGGAGACCCAGTACTTC.

This clone turned up a few times. The chain uses TRBV19 and TRBJ1-5; no definite D call. Germline V gene lookup returns CDR1 LNHDA and CDR2 SQIVND (reference sequence). This CDR3 contains 15 residues. The V gene lost 0 bases and the J gene lost 2 bases, with 8 bases spanning the gap. The CDR3 DNA follows: TGTGCCAGTAGTATAGATCCCCATGGCAATCAGCCCCAGCATTTT. Translation gives CASSIDPHGNQPQHF.